This TCR beta chain is drawn from a study of blood T cells in healthy people across ages (dated by TCRdb to the mid-2010s). For context, the study as a whole: In model experiments, roughly one uniquely barcoded TCR beta cDNA molecule per two T cells was captured by template switching. Using deep sequencing normalized with unique cDNA molecular identifiers, the study measured how TCR beta repertoire diversity changes with age. To avoid experimental bias, donors of different ages were spread randomly across the sequencing lanes. The study analyzed two additional independent replicas of 1 million unique cDNA reads from the same blood draw for two donors, one aged 18 to 29 and one aged 80 or older. The donors were split into four age groups: young (average around 15 years), middle-aged (about 40), aged (62) and long-lived (roughly 80). Overall study outcomes, separate from this receptor: Compared with the aged group, the long-lived group had more naive CD4+ T cells, fewer expanded clones and increased TCR diversity, a pattern suggesting age selection. Conclusive comparison of naive and antigen-experienced compartments was prevented by the profiling of bulk unsorted PBMCs. Because the CMV infection status of the donors was unknown, age-related changes in expanded clonotypes may potentially have been confounded. Observed TCR beta diversity per million T cells fell roughly linearly with age, and a significant reduction was already apparent by age roughly 41. Estimates of total diversity based on one million sequenced T cells were regarded as lower bounds and as underestimates. The percentage of naive T cells measured by flow cytometry correlated strongly with observed TCR beta diversity.

Systemically healthy Caucasian individuals from Russia, around 38 in total and aged roughly 6 to 90 years, were included as donors. Approximately 9.7 milliliters of peripheral blood were drawn from each donor into EDTA-treated Vacutainer tubes. Ficoll-Paque density-gradient centrifugation was used to isolate PBMCs, with at least 6 million obtained per sample. Trizol reagent was used to extract total RNA from the PBMCs, yielding at least 5.5 micrograms per sample. For every donor, an aliquot of PBMCs went through flow cytometry to measure the percentages of naive CD45RAhigh/CD27high T cells. This clonotype was seen a handful of times. Its antigen remains unidentified. No clone much larger than this one lies a single base away; base qualities are absent. The library was made by 5' RACE. A second PCR of roughly 7 to 11 cycles was performed with a sample-barcoded 5' primer and a J-beta primer mix. A unique molecular identifier was introduced onto each TCR beta cDNA molecule by a template-switch 5' adaptor carrying 12 random nucleotides. Each sample yielded at least 2.5 million CDR3-containing paired-end reads. The Mint cDNA synthesis kit, primed by a TRBC-specific oligonucleotide, was used to synthesize first-strand cDNA from all RNA. Following uracil-DNA glycosylase treatment, all cDNA underwent a first 18-cycle PCR with the universal primers M1SS and BC2_uni_R. The paper's data handling went like this. Each sample was normalized by randomly selecting 1 million high-quality reads, each carrying a distinct molecular identifier. Reads with shared molecular identifiers were discarded instead of being binned into consensus sequences. CDR3 identification, clonotype clustering and error correction used MiTCR with a Q25 quality threshold and the strictest error-elimination algorithm. Lower-bound total TCR beta diversity was estimated with a nonparametric unseen species model using Euler transformation. TCRdb reworked the public reads: Q25 trimming with fastp, MiXCR clone assembly, productive beta chains retained. Every CDR3 protein is listed once, alongside the most common genes and DNA of its rows. TCRdb's processing, not the authors' own work, is the source of the V and J calls. In this sample the table shows around 1,900,000 distinct CDR3 sequences, approximately 40% of which occur a single time. Of the sample, under 30% falls within the top ten clones.

The CDR3 measures 14 amino acids from cysteine to phenylalanine. Of the read, only the CDR3 DNA is kept; its 42 bases are in frame from base 1. The germline V gene yields SGHTA for CDR1 and FQGNSA for CDR2. The sequenced sample consisted of blood. This TCR was sampled from a human donor in good health. The sequence links TRBV7-2 to TRBJ2-1; TRBD1 is a possible D gene, resting on 6 matching bases. The J call may be incorrect, as the DNA end agrees better with TRBJ2-7. This receptor has the CDR3 CASSQGGSYNEQYF. The nucleotide sequence is TGTGCCAGCAGCCAAGGGGGTTCCTACAATGAGCAGTACTTC.